This T cell receptor (beta chain) was found in a study of regulatory T cells in long-lasting Graves disease. In germline, CDR1 is PRHDT, CDR2 FYEKMQ (reference sequence). The CDR3 is 17 amino acids. V lost 3 bases and J lost 1; bases outside the gene matches: 6. The time point was: newly diagnosed GD, antithyroid drugs for less than 3 months. The authors made the TCR library using RNA they extracted from PBMCs. Study-level results: Favored gene segments in persistent disease were TRBV28, TRBJ1-2 and TRBJ2-5. Accuracy could have been hurt by small sample size.

A few counts support this clonotype. Its antigen is unknown. Assembly of TCR beta libraries relied on iRepertoire HTBI primers together with Arm-PCR of CDR3 regions. Each CDR3 protein is one row after TCRdb ran MiXCR on the multiplex PCR reads. The sample records 400,000 to 550,000 distinct CDR3 sequences, about 17% being singletons. A further study also used this sample, focusing on T cells in Graves' hyperthyroidism and ophthalmopathy. According to that study: Any patient presenting with uncontrolled infection, other autoimmune disease, pregnancy or lactation was left out.

The material was peripheral blood mononuclear cells (PBMCs), obtained at new diagnosis, from a patient treated with antithyroid drugs. The chain employs TRBV13 and TRBJ2-7, with 13 bases fitting TRBD2. The sequence came from a woman aged 18-29 years with Graves disease. CDR3 DNA: TGTGCCAGCAGCTTGGGGACTAGCGGGATAAGTTCCTACGAGCAGTACTTC. This gives the protein CASSLGTSGISSYEQYF.